Shown below are 21 T cell receptor beta chains from a single sample sequenced in a study of OX40 agonist ivuxolimab in advanced cancers. The table came from immunoSEQ multiplex PCR; TCRdb's copy has only in-frame clones and leaves some out. There are about 36,000 clones in the sample; less than 90% occur only once, and roughly 4% lies in the top ten. Sample: CD4+ or CD8+ T cells sorted from blood, taken in a trial of the OX40 agonist ivuxolimab. The receptors were gathered from an adult with an advanced solid tumor such as melanoma, head and neck, liver or kidney cancer.

CDR3 residues: CASSNGGEETQYF. For the CDR3, the DNA is TGCGCCAGCAGCAATGGTGGAGAAGAGACCCAGTACTTC. The chain employs TRBV5-1 and TRBJ2-5; D ambiguous. Per the germline V gene, CDR1 is SGHRS and CDR2 is YFSETQ. The CDR3 totals 13 residues. V was pared by 4 bases and J by 3 bases, with 10 bases between.

The gene calls are TRBV27 and TRBJ1-6; possible D gene TRBD1, 5 bases. V lost 1 base and J lost 9, with 25 bases in between. CDR3 length: 19 amino acids. Looked up from germline, CDR1 is MNHEY and CDR2 is SMNVEV (reference sequence). The CDR3 spells CASSLFGPWGEGRGSPLHF. The CDR3 DNA is TGTGCCAGCAGTTTATTTGGGCCCTGGGGGGAGGGTAGGGGTTCACCCCTCCACTTT.

The gene calls are TRBV5-4 and TRBJ1-6; D unresolved. This CDR3 comprises 14 residues. CDR1 is SGHNT, CDR2 YYREEE, per germline (reference sequence). Trimming left V 2 bases short and J 6 bases short, with 9 bases between. CDR3 region: CASSFRLSNSPLHF. The CDR3, as DNA: TGTGCCAGCAGCTTCAGGCTGAGTAATTCACCCCTCCACTTT.

This clone showed up just once. This chain joins TRBV5-4 and TRBJ1-6; no definite D call. This CDR3 comprises 17 residues. The germline gives CDR1 SGHNT, CDR2 YYREEE (reference sequence). The germline V and J ends were trimmed by 4 bases and 7 bases, with 21 bases remaining between them. The chain's CDR3 is CASSTRIKGPRNSPLHF. CDR3 nucleotides: TGTGCCAGCAGCACTAGGATCAAGGGCCCTAGGAATTCACCCCTCCACTTT. Looking up the rest from reference TRBV5-4 and TRBJ1-6 gives the full variable domain: ETGVTQSPTHLIKTRGQQVTLRCSSQSGHNTVSWYQQALGQGPQFIFQYYREEENGRGNFPPRFSGLQFPNYSSELNVNALELDDSALYLCASSTRIKGPRNSPLHFGNGTRLTVT.

The chain employs TRBV25-1 and TRBJ1-6; a possible D gene is TRBD1 (6 bases). This CDR3 is built from 15 residues. Germline CDR1 is MGHDK and CDR2 is SYGVNS. V lost 10 bases, J lost 3 bases, and 16 bases lay in between. DNA for the CDR3: TGTGCCACCCAATTAACAGGGTACTATAATTCACCCCTCCACTTT. Its translation: CATQLTGYYNSPLHF.

DNA for the CDR3: TGTGCCAGCAGTGACCTAGCGGGGGGGCCCAATGAGCAGTTCTTC. Translation: CASSDLAGGPNEQFF. The V gene is TRBV6-4, the J gene TRBJ2-1, with TRBD2 matching 12 bases. Trimming at V came to 2 bases and at J to 6 bases, leaving 2 bases not matched to a gene. This CDR3 has 15 amino acids. CDR1 and CDR2 (germline): MRHNA, SNTAGT.

This clone turned up a few times. This chain links TRBV10-1 with TRBJ2-1, with a weak D call TRBD1 (5 bases). This CDR3 comprises 13 residues. Germline-derived CDR1 and CDR2 are WNHNN and SYGVQD (reference sequence). The germline V and J ends were trimmed by 2 bases and 12 bases, with 14 bases remaining between them. The CDR3 DNA sequence: TGCGCCAGCAGTGAGGGTGGGGCCGGTGTGCAGTTCTTC. Its translation: CASSEGGAGVQFF.

This clone was counted ten times or more. The chain employs TRBV19 and TRBJ1-3; tentatively, D is TRBD1 (5 bases). Germline loops: CDR1 LNHDA, CDR2 SQIVND (reference sequence). This CDR3 spans 14 amino acids. Trimming took off 5 bases at V and 2 bases at J, with 10 bases between the two ends. The CDR3 nucleotides read TGTGCCAGTAGTTCGGGGACGACTGGAAACACCATATATTTT. Encoded protein: CASSSGTTGNTIYF.

This clone was seen only a few times. V is TRBV4-1 and J is TRBJ2-5, with 9 nucleotides matching TRBD1. Germline V lookup: CDR1 MGHRA, CDR2 YSYEKL. This CDR3 is 15 amino acids long. V shed 3 bases and J 5 bases; nucleotides not matched to a gene: 7. The CDR3 bases are TGCGCCAGCAGCCAGAAAGGACAGGGGATGGAGACCCAGTACTTC. This sequence encodes CASSQKGQGMETQYF.

The V and J genes are TRBV19 and TRBJ2-3; the D is unclear. Germline CDR1 and CDR2: LNHDA and SQIVND (reference sequence). V lost 5 bases and J lost 5, with 5 bases in between. The CDR3 loop spans 11 amino acids. The chain's CDR3 is CASSVGDTQYF. The CDR3 DNA sequence: TGTGCCAGTAGTGTTGGAGATACGCAGTATTTT. Using reference TRBV19 and TRBJ2-3 for the parts outside the CDR3, the full variable domain is DGGITQSPKYLFRKEGQNVTLSCEQNLNHDAMYWYRQDPGQGLRLIYYSQIVNDFQKGDIAEGYSVSREKKESFPLTVTSAQKNPTAFYLCASSVGDTQYFGPGTRLTVL.

This chain uses TRBV11-2 with TRBJ2-3, with 13 bases that match TRBD2. There are 17 residues in the CDR3. CDR1 and CDR2 (germline): SGHAT, FQNNGV. V dropped 6 bases and J dropped 2; count of bases not matched to a gene: 8. CDR3 sequence (DNA): TGTGCCAGCAGAAGGCCCGGGACTAGCGGGAACACAGATACGCAGTATTTT. Its protein is CASRRPGTSGNTDTQYF.

The chain links TRBV11-2 to TRBJ2-7; 7 bases match TRBD2. Germline CDR1 reads SGHAT; CDR2 reads FQNNGV. The CDR3 loop spans 16 amino acids. J was trimmed by 3 bases and V by 1 base; bases with no gene match: 9. CDR3 bases: TGTGCCAGCAGCTTAGTGGGAGGCGGGAGATTCTACGAGCAGTACTTC. Its translation: CASSLVGGGRFYEQYF.

In DNA form, the CDR3 reads TGTGCCATCAGTGAGTCGACAAGGCTTAACTACGAGCAGTACTTC. It encodes CAISESTRLNYEQYF. The chain is built from TRBV10-3 and TRBJ2-7, with D unclear. The CDR3 sequence is 15 residues long. CDR1 and CDR2 from the germline V gene are ENHRY and SYGVKD. Trimming cost V 0 bases and J 3 bases, with 12 bases left between them.

This clone came up a few times. The chain combines TRBV18 with TRBJ2-7; 7 bases match TRBD1. V trimming: 6 bases; J trimming: 2 bases; junction bases outside the gene matches: 10. Germline values: CDR1 KGHSH, CDR2 LQKENI. CDR3 length: 15 residues. The CDR3 bases are TGTGCCAGCTCCCGACGGGGACAGCAGGCCTACGAGCAGTACTTC. Its translation is CASSRRGQQAYEQYF.

The chain joins TRBV5-5 to TRBJ1-5; D gene ambiguous. The CDR3 is made up of 14 amino acids. CDR1 is SGHKS, CDR2 YYEKEE, per germline (reference sequence). V was pared by 4 bases and J by 1 base, with 9 bases between. The CDR3 DNA is TGTGCCAGCAGCCCAAGGGAGAGCAATCAGCCCCAGCATTTT. Encoded protein: CASSPRESNQPQHF.

The chain employs TRBV30 and TRBJ1-4; 8 nucleotides agree with TRBD1. The J segment lost 8 bases and the V segment lost 4 bases, leaving 12 bases of the junction unmatched. Germline loops: CDR1 GTSNPN, CDR2 SVGIG (reference sequence). The CDR3 runs 15 residues. The CDR3 bases are TGTGCCTGGAACAACCTGAGGACAGGGAGCGAAAAACTGTTTTTT. Amino acid sequence: CAWNNLRTGSEKLFF.

The gene calls are TRBV30 and TRBJ2-7; TRBD1 matches at 11 bases. This CDR3 has 14 amino acids. Germline CDR1 is GTSNPN and CDR2 is SVGIG (reference sequence). V lost 3 bases, J lost 2 bases, and 3 bases stayed unmatched. CDR3 sequence: CAWSRGQGAYEQYF. The CDR3 bases are TGTGCCTGGAGCAGGGGACAGGGGGCCTACGAGCAGTACTTC.

This chain uses TRBV14 with TRBJ2-1; D perhaps matches TRBD1 (6 bases). Germline assignment: CDR1 SGHDN and CDR2 FVKESK. The CDR3 runs 12 residues. V lost 4 bases and J 14 bases, leaving 15 bases between the germline ends. This CDR3 reads CASSRQTGSKFF. For the CDR3, the DNA is TGTGCCAGCAGCCGTCAGACAGGTTCGAAGTTCTTC.

The V call is TRBV5-1, the J call TRBJ2-4; perhaps TRBD2 as D (6 bases). Germline CDR1 reads SGHRS; CDR2 reads YFSETQ. The CDR3 covers 14 residues. Trimming removed 2 bases from V and 9 bases from J, with 15 bases in between. The CDR3 protein is CASSLAGMEGIQYF. The CDR3 bases are TGCGCCAGCAGCTTAGCAGGGATGGAGGGCATTCAGTACTTC. Filled out from reference TRBV5-1 and TRBJ2-4, the complete variable domain reads KAGVTQTPRYLIKTRGQQVTLSCSPISGHRSVSWYQQTPGQGLQFLFEYFSETQRNKGNFPGRFSGRQFSNSRSEMNVSTLELGDSALYLCASSLAGMEGIQYFGAGTRLSVL.

The rearrangement links TRBV27 to TRBJ2-2, with TRBD1 matching over 9 bases. Losses at the gene ends were 9 bases for V and 3 bases for J; bases not matched to a gene: 17. Looked up from germline, CDR1 is MNHEY and CDR2 is SMNVEV (reference sequence). The CDR3 length is 18 residues. The CDR3 nucleotides read TGTGCCAGATATGAGGGGAACAGGGGGCCAGAGGACACCGGGGAGCTGTTTTTT. It yields the protein CARYEGNRGPEDTGELFF.

The chain has TRBV9 and TRBJ1-2; 9 bases match TRBD1. Trimming cost V 2 bases and J 4 bases; bases outside gene matches: 12. Germline CDR1 and CDR2: SGDLS and YYNGEE. This CDR3 spans 17 amino acids. The CDR3 loop reads CASSVDSETGGGYGYTF. The CDR3 bases are TGTGCCAGCAGCGTCGATAGCGAAACAGGGGGCGGCTATGGCTACACCTTC.